This TCR delta chain was captured by sequencing in a study of γδ T cells in repeated Plasmodium falciparum infection. TCRdb re-called the multiplex PCR reads using CATT. Here the sample spans 45,000 to 60,000 delta-chain clones, roughly 1.9% being singletons. This clone came up a few times. A far larger clone is just one base off, so this is likely a read error. No DNA is shown, since the ends of the CDR3 on it are uncertain; the CDR3 is the one TCRdb lists. At the DNA level, this CDR3 is encoded by other sequences in the same sample as well. Germline V CDR1 and CDR2: TSWWSYY, QGS. A total of 25 residues make up the CDR3, ends included. Vgamma9/Vdelta2+ and Vdelta2-negative gammadelta T cells were flow-sorted from PBMC for bulk sequencing.

The V gene is TRDV1; the J gene was not called; TRDD3 is the table's D call, not checked against the DNA. The receptor comes from a pool of human donors (malaria-infected and uninfected, not separated). The sequenced material came from gamma-delta T cells from blood. This CDR3 is CALGPRRPSYTCWGILGPYTDKLIF.